This section outlines one TCR beta chain sequence together with its context. Its antigen is unidentified. At one end the junction does not follow the germline gene, possibly because of a read error. The data stem from a study of T cell clones after liver transplantation. Across the study: Post-transplant blood was tracked for graft-donor-reactive T cell clones identified in a pre-transplant mixed lymphocyte reaction.

Assay: immunoSEQ multiplex PCR; the TCRdb copy retains only in-frame clones and omits some. In the table there are tens of thousands of clones, 80% of which are singletons. Study-level findings and limits: Post-transplant time points were not standardized, so conclusions are preliminary.

CDR3 length equals 14 residues. Germline loops: CDR1 SGHRS, CDR2 YFSETQ. Sequenced here: CD4+ T cells from blood, sampled 12 months after liver transplant. This sequence originates from a human patient who received a liver transplant. Some T cells may possibly be graft donor cells. This chain joins TRBV5-1 and TRBJ2-7, with TRBD2 matching over 7 bases. The CDR3 region has the DNA TGCGCCAGCAGCTTGGGGCCAGCGGGATACGAGCAGCACTTC. Protein sequence: CASSLGPAGYEQHF.